This TCR beta chain was recovered during a study of CD8 T cells in Susac syndrome. Random hexamers were used to reverse transcribe the RNA input (about 0.5 to 1 ug). TCRdb re-called the immunoSEQ multiplex PCR reads with MiXCR, one entry per CDR3 protein. The table lists under 90,000 distinct CDR3 sequences, 85% to 95% of them singletons. The CDR3 is 12 amino acids. V was clipped by 5 bases and J by 5 bases; unmatched bases: 3. Per the germline V gene, CDR1 is SQVTM and CDR2 is ANQGSEA. TEMRA cells were FACS-enriched, unlike CD8+ and CD4+ T cells, which were negatively isolated. The V gene is TRBV29-1, the J gene TRBJ1-2, with TRBD1 matching over 9 bases. This TCR derives from a human donor with Susac syndrome. The specimen sequenced was CD8+ T cells from PBMCs. CDR3 region: CSVLTGGYGYTF. For the CDR3, the DNA is TGCAGCGTTTTGACAGGGGGGTATGGCTACACCTTC.